Listed below are T cell receptor beta chains from one sample, sequenced in a study of T cells in Graves' hyperthyroidism and ophthalmopathy. TCRdb ran MiXCR on the multiplex PCR reads and lists one entry per CDR3 protein. Altogether 650,000 to 800,000 distinct CDR3 sequences are present, 40% to 55% being singletons, with the ten largest covering approximately 6.8%. Sequenced sample: peripheral blood or thyroid tissue (not recorded which). The receptors here all came from an adult man with Graves' disease, either hyperthyroidism or ophthalmopathy (not recorded which). Both conserved end residues are part of each CDR3. The D gene is left open where the match is weak. Size tells how often a clone was seen (once, few, many) or the class of an expanded clone, and some rows leave it out.

>TRBD2|TRBJ2-7|few|TRBV19
CASSGRISGRLYEQYF
TGTGCCAGTAGTGGACGGATTAGCGGGAGACTCTACGAGCAGTACTTC
>.|TRBJ1-6|.|TRBV20-1
CSALAGSYNSPLHF
TGCAGTGCTTTAGCGGGCTCCTATAATTCACCCCTCCACTTT
>TRBD1|TRBJ1-5|.|TRBV29-1
CSEDRGNQPQHF
TGCAGCGAAGACAGGGGCAATCAGCCCCAGCATTTT
>.|TRBJ1-3|many|TRBV25-1
CASSQGLPNSGNTIYF
TGTGCCAGCAGTCAGGGGCTACCGAACTCTGGAAACACCATATATTTT
>.|TRBJ1-3|.|TRBV7-9
CASSSDSYGNTIYF
TGTGCCAGCAGCTCCGACAGTTACGGAAACACCATATATTTT
>.|TRBJ1-2|.|TRBV5-1
CASSTGRYGYTF
TGCGCCAGCTCCACAGGGCGCTATGGCTACACCTTC
>TRBD1|TRBJ1-4|many|TRBV2
CASRSNDRGGEKLFF
TGTGCCAGCAGAAGCAACGACAGGGGTGGAGAAAAACTGTTTTTT
>TRBD1|TRBJ1-6|.|TRBV10-3
CAIRGDRENSPLHF
TGTGCCATCAGGGGGGACAGGGAGAATTCACCCCTCCACTTT
>.|TRBJ1-2|.|TRBV7-2
CASTRSVGANYGYTF
TGTGCCAGCACCCGTTCTGTAGGAGCTAACTATGGCTACACCTTC
>.|TRBJ2-5|.|TRBV6-5
CASSPPDRRETQYF
TGTGCCAGCAGCCCTCCCGACAGGAGGGAGACCCAGTACTTC
>.|TRBJ2-2|.|TRBV3-1
CASSRFPGTNTGELFF
TGTGCCAGCAGCCGCTTCCCCGGGACGAACACCGGGGAGCTGTTTTTT
>.|TRBJ2-7|many|TRBV20-1
CSARGVGSGYEQYF
TGCAGTGCTAGAGGCGTGGGCAGCGGCTACGAGCAGTACTTC
>TRBD1|TRBJ1-4|few|TRBV7-2
CASSKRDRHNEKLFF
TGTGCCAGCAGCAAGCGGGACAGGCATAATGAAAAACTGTTTTTT
>.|TRBJ2-5|few|TRBV29-1
CSVESQGETQYF
TGCAGCGTTGAAAGTCAAGGAGAGACCCAGTACTTC